The 18 T cell receptor beta chains below were found in one sample sequenced in a study of cytomegalovirus exposure and HLA in healthy donors. This table comes from immunoSEQ multiplex PCR, and its TCRdb copy is limited to in-frame clones, with some not included. The repertoire has more than 100,000 clones, approximately 88% of them found once; the top ten carry about 6%. The source material was PBMCs. The receptor source for this set is a woman aged 18-29 years in good health and CMV-seropositive.

The CDR3: CAWSDGTRIETQYF. Written as DNA, the CDR3 is TGTGCCTGGAGTGACGGGACTAGGATAGAGACCCAGTACTTC. This chain uses TRBV30 with TRBJ2-5, with 8 bases identical to TRBD2. The CDR3 extends over 14 amino acids. The germline CDR1 and CDR2 sequences are GTSNPN and SVGIG (reference sequence). The trim removed 1 base at V and 4 bases at J, leaving 5 bases unmatched.

The chain carries TRBV27 and TRBJ1-2, with a weak D call TRBD1 (5 bases). Germline CDR1 and CDR2: MNHEY and SMNVEV (reference sequence). The V and J ends lost 1 base and 4 bases respectively, with 13 bases between them. The CDR3 contains 15 residues. Here the CDR3 DNA reads TGTGCCAGCAGTTTATATCAGGGCTGGGGCTATGGCTACACCTTC. It translates to CASSLYQGWGYGYTF.

The V gene is TRBV7-9, the J gene TRBJ1-3; 9 bases are a match to TRBD1. CDR1 and CDR2 (germline): SEHNR, FQNEAQ (reference sequence). The CDR3 runs to 16 residues. With V trimmed by 5 bases and J by 4 bases, 9 bases remained unmatched. CDR3 loop: CASSAPGQGLGNTIYF. The CDR3 DNA reads TGTGCCAGCAGCGCACCGGGACAGGGACTCGGAAACACCATATATTTT.

The chain links TRBV19 to TRBJ1-2; D unresolved. This CDR3 region has 16 residues. Trimming pared 6 bases from V and 5 bases from J, leaving 22 bases between. CDR1 LNHDA and CDR2 SQIVND come from the germline V gene (reference sequence). As DNA, the CDR3 is TGTGCCAGTAGCCCAGGTGTCAGCCCAGACCCGTATGGCTACACCTTC. Translating it yields CASSPGVSPDPYGYTF.

This clone was seen just once. V and J are TRBV9 and TRBJ2-3; 9 nucleotides align to TRBD2. The trim removed 3 bases at V and 4 bases at J, leaving 3 bases unmatched. CDR3 length: 14 amino acids. Germline CDR1 is SGDLS and CDR2 is YYNGEE. The CDR3 DNA reads TGTGCCAGCAGCGGTAGCGGGAGTGCAGATACGCAGTATTTT. Translation gives CASSGSGSADTQYF.

The chain links TRBV7-2 to TRBJ2-2; D not resolved. V was clipped by 7 bases and J by 7 bases, with 19 bases between them. CDR3 length equals 15 residues. The germline CDR1 and CDR2 sequences are SGHTA and FQGNSA. The CDR3, as DNA: TGTGCCAGCAAAAATTCACTCAGCTACTACGGGGAGCTGTTTTTT. It translates to CASKNSLSYYGELFF.

This sequence joins TRBV18 and TRBJ1-2; TRBD1 agrees at 8 bases. V lost 3 bases and J lost 4; bases outside the gene matches: 10. There are 16 residues in the CDR3. Germline V gene data show CDR1 as KGHSH and CDR2 as LQKENI. CDR3 region: CASSPTLDRAGYGYTF. The CDR3 nucleotides are TGTGCCAGCTCACCCACTTTGGACAGGGCCGGCTATGGCTACACCTTC.

This chain uses TRBV18 with TRBJ1-4; TRBD1 aligns across 7 bases. CDR3 length: 14 residues. Germline CDR1 KGHSH, CDR2 LQKENI. J gave up 8 bases and V 8 bases, and 11 bases lay outside the gene matches. This CDR3 is CASALDRSNEKLFF. Written as DNA, the CDR3 is TGTGCCAGCGCCCTGGACAGGTCAAACGAAAAACTGTTTTTT.

This chain uses TRBV7-9 with TRBJ2-5; weak D call: TRBD2 (5 bases). V was shortened by 9 bases and J by 2 bases, with 16 bases between the two germline ends. CDR3 size: 14 residues. Germline-derived CDR1 and CDR2 are SEHNR and FQNEAQ (reference sequence). The CDR3 loop is CASGVFGLQETQYF. CDR3 in DNA: TGTGCCAGTGGGGTCTTTGGACTGCAAGAGACCCAGTACTTC.

The V gene is TRBV4-1, the J gene TRBJ2-7; D is undetermined. The CDR3 is 14 residues long. Germline CDR1 and CDR2: MGHRA and YSYEKL. Trimming cost V 0 bases and J 2 bases, with 8 bases left between them. CDR3 protein: CASSQDLAPYEQYF. The CDR3 DNA follows: TGCGCCAGCAGCCAAGATTTGGCCCCCTACGAGCAGTACTTC.

This chain uses TRBV2 with TRBJ1-2; 11 bases map to TRBD1. The CDR3 runs to 15 residues. The germline CDR1 and CDR2 sequences are SNHLY and FYNNEI. The V segment lost 6 bases and the J segment 2 bases; nucleotides outside the gene matches: 5. Here the CDR3 DNA reads TGTGCCAGCAGGGAGGGACAGGGGGGAAACTATGGCTACACCTTC. The encoded protein is CASREGQGGNYGYTF.

The chain employs TRBV4-2 and TRBJ2-7; the D is unclear. Trimming removed 3 bases from V and 8 bases from J, with 23 bases in between. The CDR3 extends over 16 amino acids. Germline V lookup: CDR1 LGHNA, CDR2 YNFKEQ. The CDR3 DNA follows: TGTGCCAGCAGCCAGACTCTAGGTACGATGAGTAGCAAGCAGTACTTC. Translated: CASSQTLGTMSSKQYF.

Only one count was recorded for this clone. The rearrangement joins TRBV7-9 to TRBJ1-2, with D unresolved. Germline loops: CDR1 SEHNR, CDR2 FQNEAQ (reference sequence). The CDR3 is 14 residues long. V was trimmed by 4 bases and J by 4 bases, leaving 13 bases between them. In DNA, the CDR3 is TGTGCCAGCAGCTACCCCGGGGAGGCCTATGGCTACACCTTC. This codes for CASSYPGEAYGYTF.

The CDR3 nucleotides read TGTGCCTGGAGTAGCGGCAAAAACATTCAGTACTTC. It specifies CAWSSGKNIQYF. The chain couples TRBV30 to TRBJ2-4, with a weak D call TRBD2 (5 bases). V was trimmed by 2 bases and J by 3 bases, leaving 5 bases between them. Germline CDR1 GTSNPN, CDR2 SVGIG (reference sequence). The length of the CDR3 is 12 residues. Full variable domain (rest looked up from reference TRBV30 and TRBJ2-4): SQTIHQWPATLVQPVGSPLSLECTVEGTSNPNLYWYRQAAGRGLQLLFYSVGIGQISSEVPQNLSASRPQDRQFILSSKKLLLSDSGFYLCAWSSGKNIQYFGAGTRLSVL.

This sequence joins TRBV7-8 and TRBJ1-3, with unresolved D. The CDR3 sequence is 14 residues long. Trimming took 2 bases from V and 2 from J, leaving 7 bases between them. Germline V gives CDR1 SGHVS, CDR2 FQNEAQ. The CDR3 DNA is TGTGCCAGCAGCTTACCCGGGGCTGGAAACACCATATATTTT. This sequence encodes CASSLPGAGNTIYF.

The chain couples TRBV2 to TRBJ1-4; D ambiguous. The CDR3 consists of 15 residues. Trimming removed 2 bases from V and 7 bases from J, with 14 bases in between. The germline CDR1 and CDR2 sequences are SNHLY and FYNNEI. CDR3 in amino acids: CASSETHPVGEKLFF. For the CDR3, the DNA is TGTGCCAGCAGTGAAACTCACCCTGTCGGTGAAAAACTGTTTTTT. Full variable domain (rest looked up from reference TRBV2 and TRBJ1-4): EPEVTQTPSHQVTQMGQEVILRCVPISNHLYFYWYRQILGQKVEFLVSFYNNEISEKSEIFDDQFSVERPDGSNFTLKIRSTKLEDSAMYFCASSETHPVGEKLFFGSGTQLSVL.

The rearrangement uses TRBV10-1 and TRBJ1-1, with D perhaps matching TRBD1 (5 bases). Per germline, CDR1 WNHNN and CDR2 SYGVQD (reference sequence). V lost 2 bases, J lost 1 base, and 5 bases lay in between. CDR3 size: 13 residues. CDR3 residues: CASSEDRNTEAFF. As DNA, the CDR3 is TGCGCCAGCAGTGAGGACAGGAACACTGAAGCTTTCTTT.

The chain combines TRBV5-1 with TRBJ1-3, with 7 bases lining up with TRBD1. This CDR3 is built from 18 residues. From germline, CDR1 is SGHRS and CDR2 YFSETQ. V lost 4 bases to trimming and J lost 0 bases; unmatched junction nucleotides: 13. CDR3 DNA sequence: TGCGCCAGCAGCCGTGGGGACAGTTTTCTTTCCTCTGGAAACACCATATATTTT. Its protein product is CASSRGDSFLSSGNTIYF.